This is a list of T cell receptor beta chains from one sample in a study of Tregs in tolerant kidney transplant recipients. Profiling relied on immunoSEQ multiplex PCR, and the TCRdb table lists in-frame clones only, not all of them. Of around 66,000 clones detected, approximately 85% appear once; the ten largest clones hold about 2.1%. Sequenced material: Tregs from blood, taken before the transplant. The origin of the receptors is a human donor who received a combined kidney and bone marrow transplant. Both conserved end residues are part of each CDR3. A D gene is named only where the DNA matches it firmly. The size field is filled for only some rows; it gives once, few, many or a size class.

TRBV15	-	15	TRBD1	TRBJ2-2	TGTGCCACCAGCCTGGACAGGGTGGTCACCGGGGAGCTGTTTTTT	CATSLDRVVTGELFF
TRBV6-1	-	12	TRBD1	TRBJ1-5	TGTGCCAGCGGGGACAGGGCGCAGCCCCAGCATTTT	CASGDRAQPQHF
TRBV28	once	14	TRBD1	TRBJ1-2	TGTGCCAGCAGTGCGACAGGGAGGGTCTATGGCTACACCTTC	CASSATGRVYGYTF
TRBV6-5	-	15	-	TRBJ1-2	TGTGCCAGCAGCCTTGGACTGACAACTAACTATGGCTACACCTTC	CASSLGLTTNYGYTF
TRBV4-1	-	17	TRBD2	TRBJ2-1	TGCGCCAGCAGCGAGGGGACTACCTCCGGCTCCTACAATGAGCAGTTCTTC	CASSEGTTSGSYNEQFF
TRBV11-2	few	13	-	TRBJ2-7	TGTGCCAGCAGCTTAGATTTGAGCAACGAGCAGTACTTC	CASSLDLSNEQYF
TRBV7-2	-	14	-	TRBJ1-2	TGTGCCAGCAGCTTAGCTTGGGACCCCGCGGGCTACACCTTC	CASSLAWDPAGYTF
TRBV5-1	-	16	TRBD2	TRBJ2-7	TGCGCCAGCTCCGATGGGTCTAGCGGGATCTCCTACGAGCAGTACTTC	CASSDGSSGISYEQYF
TRBV19	-	13	-	TRBJ2-5	TGTGCCAGTAGTATGGTTGGGGTAGAGACCCAGTACTTC	CASSMVGVETQYF
TRBV5-1	-	14	TRBD2	TRBJ2-1	TGCGCCAGCACCCCGGGACTAGCGTGGAATGAGCAGTTCTTC	CASTPGLAWNEQFF
TRBV6-1	few	14	-	TRBJ2-7	TGTGCCAGCAGTCGCACCGGGACTGCCATCGAGCAGTACTTC	CASSRTGTAIEQYF
TRBV7-8	-	16	-	TRBJ1-1	TGTGCCAGCAGCTTAGTTCCAGTTACCATGAACACTGAAGCTTTCTTT	CASSLVPVTMNTEAFF
TRBV2	-	17	TRBD2	TRBJ2-1	TGTGCCAGCAGTGTAAGGCGGGGGACTAGCGGGACCAATGAGCAGTTCTTC	CASSVRRGTSGTNEQFF
TRBV6-1	-	15	TRBD2	TRBJ2-3	TGTGCCAGCAGTTGGGGACTAGCGGGGGGGGATACGCAGTATTTT	CASSWGLAGGDTQYF
TRBV5-6	-	13	TRBD2	TRBJ2-5	TGTGCCAGCAGGGGGACTAGGGGAGAGACCCAGTACTTC	CASRGTRGETQYF
TRBV5-6	once	15	-	TRBJ2-5	TGTGCCAGCAGCTTGGTTGCACGAGGGCACGAGACCCAGTACTTC	CASSLVARGHETQYF
TRBV7-9	-	15	TRBD2	TRBJ2-5	TGTGCCAGCAGCCGAGGGGCGGGAGCGTTCGGGACCCAGTACTTC	CASSRGAGAFGTQYF
TRBV4-1	-	15	TRBD1	TRBJ1-2	TGCGCCAGCAGCCCTCGACAGGGGTCTGGATATGGCTACACCTTC	CASSPRQGSGYGYTF
TRBV20-1	-	11	TRBD2	TRBJ2-5	TGCAGCGGACTAGCGGGTGAGACCCAGTACTTC	CSGLAGETQYF
TRBV6-5	-	13	-	TRBJ1-1	TGTGCCAGCGCTCGGACTGTGAACACTGAAGCTTTCTTT	CASARTVNTEAFF
TRBV2	-	13	-	TRBJ1-5	TGTGCCAGCAGTTTGGACGGAGCGCAGCCCCAGCATTTT	CASSLDGAQPQHF
TRBV6-1	-	14	TRBD1	TRBJ1-2	TGTGCCAGCAGGAGGGACAGGGGAATCTATGGCTACACCTTC	CASRRDRGIYGYTF
TRBV5-1	-	16	TRBD1	TRBJ2-1	TGCGCCAGCAGCGACACAACAGGGGGATACTACAATGAGCAGTTCTTC	CASSDTTGGYYNEQFF
TRBV4-1	-	11	-	TRBJ2-4	TGCGCCAGCAGAGAGGGGAACATTCAGTACTTC	CASREGNIQYF